This T cell receptor (beta chain) emerged from a study of glioma-infiltrating T cells. Study-wide points: Only very few CDR3 sequences appeared in both tissue and blood.

Concerning this clonotype itself: Its antigen is unidentified.

The V and J ends lost 0 bases and 3 bases, in that order; junction bases with no gene match: 1. This CDR3 comprises 13 residues. The germline V gene encodes CDR1 GTSNPN and CDR2 SVGIG (reference sequence). The iRepertoire nested amplicon-rescue multiplex PCR amplified TCR alpha and beta CDR3s from RNA. A single record per CDR3 protein comes from TCRdb applying MiXCR to the multiplex PCR reads. The sample includes 95,000 to 150,000 distinct CDR3 sequences, roughly 24% of them seen just once. This TCR was recovered from a human donor with low-grade glioma or glioblastoma, undergoing nonglioma brain surgery, or in good health (not recorded which). Material for sequencing was glioma tissue, nonneoplastic brain tissue, or PBMCs (not recorded which). The rearrangement links TRBV30 to TRBJ2-5; 7 bases line up with TRBD2. The CDR3 region has the DNA TGTGCCTGGAGTGTTGGGGGGGAAGAGACCCAGTACTTC. It specifies CAWSVGGEETQYF.